This T cell receptor (beta chain) originates from a study of T cells in Graves' hyperthyroidism and ophthalmopathy. Germline values: CDR1 MDHEN, CDR2 SYDVKM. The CDR3 has 14 residues. V shed 7 bases and J shed 8 bases, with 17 bases lying between them. Amplification of TCR beta CDR3 regions used RNA as the template. HTBI primers were employed in a first-round RT-PCR of the TCR CDR3. Each CDR3 protein gets one entry after TCRdb re-called the multiplex PCR reads with MiXCR. Among under 450,000 distinct CDR3 sequences listed, approximately 13% were seen once. The study's findings and limits: Ophthalmopathy and stable hyperthyroidism were told apart by a 13 V-J model.

The blood was taken when hyperthyroidism was first diagnosed, before any ophthalmopathy symptoms showed up. This clonotype was found many times. Antigen specificity is unknown. This TCR was sampled from a man in his thirties or forties with Graves' hyperthyroidism that later progressed to Graves' ophthalmopathy. Sequencing was carried out using blood. This sequence joins TRBV28 and TRBJ1-4, with D possibly matching TRBD1 (5 bases). CDR3 nucleotide sequence: TGTGCCAGCAATACCAGGGAGCATGGGGAAAAACTGTTTTTT. The encoded protein is CASNTREHGEKLFF. Filled out from reference TRBV28 and TRBJ1-4, the complete variable domain reads DVKVTQSSRYLVKRTGEKVFLECVQDMDHENMFWYRQDPGLGLRLIYFSYDVKMKEKGDIPEGYSVSREKKERFSLILESASTNQTSMYLCASNTREHGEKLFFGSGTQLSVL.